The 31 T cell receptor beta chains listed next were all sequenced from one sample in a study of CD8+ T cells in alopecia areata. The treatment was: oral pan-JAK inhibitor, 5-10 mg twice daily. cDNA serving as the sequencing template came from extracted, reverse transcribed RNA. Libraries were prepared by immunoSEQ multiplex PCR; TCRdb keeps only in-frame clonotypes and omits some of them. The sample shows about 210,000 clones, 64% of them seen only once. Sample: CD4+ T cells sorted from blood, taken at week 4, from a patient treated with tofacitinib. The receptors here all came from a human donor with alopecia areata.

V gene TRBV6-5 combines with J gene TRBJ2-5; 9 nucleotides match TRBD1. V lost 6 bases to trimming and J lost 5 bases; unmatched junction nucleotides: 7. Germline-derived CDR1 and CDR2 are MNHEY and SVGAGI. The CDR3 is made up of 14 amino acids. The CDR3 region is CASSETGGGETQYF. In DNA form, the CDR3 reads TGTGCCAGCAGCGAGACAGGGGGAGGGGAGACCCAGTACTTC.

This clone was detected a few times. The J gene is TRBJ2-6, the V gene TRBV7-9, with 7 bases that match TRBD1. Germline-derived CDR1 and CDR2 are SEHNR and FQNEAQ (reference sequence). V dropped 4 bases and J dropped 0; count of bases not matched to a gene: 6. CDR3 length: 17 amino acids. In nucleotides, the CDR3 is TGTGCCAGCAGCTCATCGGGACAGTCCTCTGGGGCCAACGTCCTGACTTTC. Residues: CASSSSGQSSGANVLTF.

This clone was counted only a few times. The chain links TRBV19 to TRBJ1-1, with unresolved D. Germline CDR1 reads LNHDA; CDR2 reads SQIVND (reference sequence). CDR3 size: 16 residues. The V end was cut by 3 bases, the J end by 1 base, with 15 bases between. The CDR3 protein is CASSMADEWANTEAFF. CDR3 coding DNA: TGTGCCAGTAGTATGGCTGACGAATGGGCGAACACTGAAGCTTTCTTT.

This sequence joins TRBV11-2 and TRBJ2-5, with D unclear. CDR3 length equals 15 residues. Germline V lookup: CDR1 SGHAT, CDR2 FQNNGV. V was shortened by 1 base and J by 2 bases, with 11 bases between the two germline ends. As DNA, the CDR3 is TGTGCCAGCAGCTTAGTAGGGCATTCTCAAGAGACCCAGTACTTC. Amino acid sequence: CASSLVGHSQETQYF. The full variable domain, its missing parts supplied by reference TRBV11-2 and TRBJ2-5, is EAGVAQSPRYKIIEKRQSVAFWCNPISGHATLYWYQQILGQGPKLLIQFQNNGVVDDSQLPKDRFSAERLKGVDSTLKIQPAKLEDSAVYLCASSLVGHSQETQYFGPGTRLLVL.

The V call is TRBV6-5, the J call TRBJ2-3, with D tentatively TRBD2 (7 bases). This CDR3 is 14 amino acids long. Deletions cut 10 bases from V and 5 bases from J, with 19 bases between. CDR1 and CDR2 from the germline V gene are MNHEY and SVGAGI. The CDR3 DNA is TGTGCCACCGGTGAGGGGGGGGCCGGAGATACGCAGTATTTT. Protein: CATGEGGAGDTQYF.

The chain uses TRBV30 and TRBJ2-5; the match to TRBD1 covers 7 bases. The CDR3 sequence is 12 residues long. J gave up 5 bases and V 5 bases, and 5 bases lay outside the gene matches. Germline loops: CDR1 GTSNPN, CDR2 SVGIG (reference sequence). For the CDR3, the DNA is TGTGCCTGGGGAGGACAGGCGGAGACCCAGTACTTC. It yields the protein CAWGGQAETQYF.

The chain couples TRBV9 to TRBJ1-2, with TRBD1 matching over 9 bases. Germline CDR1 is SGDLS and CDR2 is YYNGEE. V trimming: 4 bases; J trimming: 0 bases; junction bases outside the gene matches: 4. This CDR3 has 15 residues. The CDR3 region is CASSRTGGSNYGYTF. The CDR3 DNA follows: TGTGCCAGCAGCCGAACAGGGGGCTCTAACTATGGCTACACCTTC.

The V gene is TRBV7-2, the J gene TRBJ2-5; either TRBD1 or TRBD2 may supply D (6 bases each). V shed 10 bases and J shed 2 bases, with 20 bases lying between them. Germline assignment: CDR1 SGHTA and CDR2 FQGNSA. The CDR3 sequence is 15 residues long. The DNA for the CDR3 is TGTGCCACCAAACGGGGGCGAGGGGTACAAGAGACCCAGTACTTC. It translates to CATKRGRGVQETQYF. The full variable domain, rest sourced from reference TRBV7-2 and TRBJ2-5, is GAGVSQSPSNKVTEKGKDVELRCDPISGHTALYWYRQSLGQGLEFLIYFQGNSAPDKSGLPSDRFSAERTGGSVSTLTIQRTQQEDSAVYLCATKRGRGVQETQYFGPGTRLLVL.

This clone was observed a few times. The chain joins TRBV2 to TRBJ2-3, with D maybe TRBD1 (6 bases). There are 17 residues in the CDR3. Trimming removed 0 bases from V and 0 bases from J, with 13 bases in between. The V gene's germline CDR1 is SNHLY and CDR2 FYNNEI. CDR3: CASSEALQGPSTDTQYF. The CDR3 DNA reads as TGTGCCAGCAGTGAAGCGCTTCAGGGGCCAAGCACAGATACGCAGTATTTT. Full variable domain (rest looked up from reference TRBV2 and TRBJ2-3): EPEVTQTPSHQVTQMGQEVILRCVPISNHLYFYWYRQILGQKVEFLVSFYNNEISEKSEIFDDQFSVERPDGSNFTLKIRSTKLEDSAMYFCASSEALQGPSTDTQYFGPGTRLTVL.

CDR3 loop: CSVDTGGLNQPQHF. DNA of the CDR3: TGCAGCGTAGATACAGGGGGCTTAAATCAGCCCCAGCATTTT. The gene calls are TRBV29-1 and TRBJ1-5; 9 bases agree with TRBD1. J lost 4 bases, V lost 6 bases, and 7 bases had no gene match. The CDR3 has 14 residues. Germline loops: CDR1 SQVTM, CDR2 ANQGSEA.

The V gene is TRBV11-2, the J gene TRBJ2-1; D unresolved. V was clipped by 3 bases and J by 0 bases, with 9 bases between them. Germline CDR1 is SGHAT and CDR2 is FQNNGV. This CDR3 region has 15 residues. The CDR3 region is CASSLSFSSYNEQFF. CDR3 nucleotide sequence: TGTGCCAGCAGCTTGAGTTTTAGCTCCTACAATGAGCAGTTCTTC.

This sequence joins TRBV7-9 and TRBJ1-5; tentatively, D is TRBD1 (5 bases). The V end was cut by 0 bases, the J end by 5 bases, with 11 bases between. The CDR3 consists of 15 residues. From germline, CDR1 is SEHNR and CDR2 FQNEAQ (reference sequence). The CDR3 region has the DNA TGTGCCAGCAGCTTAGCTGTTGGGGGAGATCAGCCCCAGCATTTT. It specifies CASSLAVGGDQPQHF.

This sequence joins TRBV30 and TRBJ2-3, with TRBD2 identical over 7 bases. Looked up from germline, CDR1 is GTSNPN and CDR2 is SVGIG (reference sequence). This CDR3 has 11 residues. J lost 13 bases, V lost 1 base, and 5 bases had no gene match. In DNA, the CDR3 is TGTGCCTGGAGTGGTGAGACTAGCAAGTATTTT. Amino acids: CAWSGETSKYF.

V is TRBV27 and J is TRBJ2-5; the match to TRBD2 covers 9 bases. V was pared by 6 bases and J by 5 bases, with 13 bases of the junction left unmatched. Germline-derived CDR1 and CDR2 are MNHEY and SMNVEV (reference sequence). The CDR3 contains 16 residues. The CDR3 region is CASSPYGGGADETQYF. The CDR3, as DNA: TGTGCCAGCAGCCCCTATGGCGGGGGGGCTGATGAGACCCAGTACTTC.

The rearrangement joins TRBV6-1 to TRBJ1-5; 7 positions match TRBD1. Germline CDR1 is MNHNS and CDR2 is SASEGT. The CDR3 runs 14 residues. V trimming: 2 bases; J trimming: 12 bases; junction bases outside the gene matches: 10. DNA for the CDR3: TGTGCCAGCAGTGAACAAGGGGGCGCGGGGCTCCAGCATTTT. As protein: CASSEQGGAGLQHF.

V usage is TRBV30 and J usage is TRBJ2-6, with 7 bases aligning to TRBD1. There are 16 residues in the CDR3. Trimming removed 2 bases from V and 0 bases from J; junction bases left unmatched: 4. Germline V lookup: CDR1 GTSNPN, CDR2 SVGIG (reference sequence). The CDR3 bases are TGTGCCTGGAGTTTTTCAGGGGGCTCTGGGGCCAACGTCCTGACTTTC. This gives the protein CAWSFSGGSGANVLTF.

The chain employs TRBV29-1 and TRBJ2-7; TRBD2 is a possible D gene (6 bases). Germline assignment: CDR1 SQVTM and CDR2 ANQGSEA. Trimming removed 4 bases at V and 3 bases at J, with 16 bases between. CDR3 length equals 14 residues. In DNA, the CDR3 is TGCAGCGTTGGGCGAGGGACGGGACTCTACGAGCAGTACTTC. Amino acid sequence: CSVGRGTGLYEQYF.

The J gene is TRBJ2-5, the V gene TRBV30; D possibly corresponds to TRBD2 (6 bases). CDR3 length equals 15 residues. Germline V gene sequence: CDR1 GTSNPN, CDR2 SVGIG (reference sequence). Trimming took 4 bases from V and 2 from J, leaving 17 bases between them. This chain's CDR3 is CAWNGGMGRQETQYF. The DNA of the CDR3 is TGTGCCTGGAATGGAGGGATGGGTAGGCAAGAGACCCAGTACTTC. Using reference TRBV30 and TRBJ2-5 for the parts outside the CDR3, the full variable domain is SQTIHQWPATLVQPVGSPLSLECTVEGTSNPNLYWYRQAAGRGLQLLFYSVGIGQISSEVPQNLSASRPQDRQFILSSKKLLLSDSGFYLCAWNGGMGRQETQYFGPGTRLLVL.

The chain recombines TRBV19 with TRBJ1-1; D gene unclear. Trimming pared 5 bases from V and 1 base from J, leaving 11 bases between. Germline V gene lookup returns CDR1 LNHDA and CDR2 SQIVND (reference sequence). This CDR3 is 14 amino acids long. CDR3 amino acids: CASSVWTKNTEAFF. Written as DNA, the CDR3 is TGTGCCAGTAGTGTCTGGACCAAGAACACTGAAGCTTTCTTT.

The CDR3: CAWSVLGGYTF. The CDR3 DNA is TGTGCCTGGAGTGTACTGGGTGGCTACACCTTC. The chain is built from TRBV30 and TRBJ1-2; D gene unclear. Germline V gives CDR1 GTSNPN, CDR2 SVGIG (reference sequence). This CDR3 has 11 residues. V lost 0 bases and J 7 bases, leaving 6 bases between the germline ends.

This chain uses TRBV14 with TRBJ1-6, with TRBD1 as a possible D gene (5 bases). Germline loops: CDR1 SGHDN, CDR2 FVKESK. The CDR3 covers 15 residues. V lost 4 bases, J lost 6 bases, and 13 bases lay in between. CDR3 sequence (DNA): TGTGCCAGCAGCCCGCGCCGGGGCCCTAATTCACCCCTCCACTTT. It specifies CASSPRRGPNSPLHF.

The J gene is TRBJ1-2, the V gene TRBV4-3; D remains unclear. In germline, CDR1 is LGHNA, CDR2 YSLEER. V dropped 0 bases and J dropped 1 base, with 9 bases sitting between them. The CDR3 has 15 residues. This chain's CDR3 is CASSQDVASNYGYTF. CDR3 bases: TGCGCCAGCAGCCAAGATGTAGCCAGTAACTATGGCTACACCTTC.

The gene calls are TRBV4-3 and TRBJ1-5; the D gene is possibly TRBD1 (5 bases). Germline V gene sequence: CDR1 LGHNA, CDR2 YSLEER. Between the trimmed V and J ends, which lost 1 base and 0 bases, there was a span of 10 bases. CDR3 length: 16 residues. In DNA form, the CDR3 reads TGCGCCAGCAGCCAAGCGGCGGGGGGTAGCAATCAGCCCCAGCATTTT. It yields the protein CASSQAAGGSNQPQHF.

The rearrangement joins TRBV25-1 to TRBJ2-7; D unresolved. Per the germline V gene, CDR1 is MGHDK and CDR2 is SYGVNS. Between the trimmed V and J ends, which lost 1 base and 4 bases, there was a span of 14 bases. CDR3 length: 15 residues. The CDR3 sequence: CASSEWAGLRYEQYF. In nucleotides, the CDR3 is TGTGCCAGCAGTGAATGGGCCGGCCTGCGGTACGAGCAGTACTTC.

The rearrangement links TRBV25-1 to TRBJ1-2; 7 bases map to TRBD1. CDR1 MGHDK and CDR2 SYGVNS come from the germline V gene. Trimming cost V 10 bases and J 5 bases; bases outside gene matches: 10. The CDR3 spans 13 residues. The CDR3 here is CATCRGAPYGYTF. CDR3 coding DNA: TGTGCCACCTGCAGGGGGGCTCCTTATGGCTACACCTTC.

The rearrangement uses TRBV5-1 and TRBJ1-6; no reliable D call. CDR3 length: 13 amino acids. Germline V gives CDR1 SGHRS, CDR2 YFSETQ. V was cut by 2 bases and J by 9 bases, with 9 bases left in between. The CDR3 loop is CASSLGRFSPLHF. DNA for the CDR3: TGCGCCAGCAGCTTAGGACGGTTTTCACCCCTCCACTTT.

The rearrangement links TRBV30 to TRBJ2-3; no reliable D call. The V gene lost 7 bases and the J gene lost 6 bases, with 14 bases spanning the gap. The germline CDR1 and CDR2 sequences are GTSNPN and SVGIG (reference sequence). This CDR3 contains 12 residues. The CDR3 DNA sequence: TGTGCCTCAGTCTGGACGGTTGATACGCAGTATTTT. The encoded protein is CASVWTVDTQYF. Full variable domain (remainder filled in from reference TRBV30 and TRBJ2-3): SQTIHQWPATLVQPVGSPLSLECTVEGTSNPNLYWYRQAAGRGLQLLFYSVGIGQISSEVPQNLSASRPQDRQFILSSKKLLLSDSGFYLCASVWTVDTQYFGPGTRLTVL.

This clone was picked up a small number of times. The J gene is TRBJ1-1, the V gene TRBV6-1, with D perhaps matching TRBD1 (5 bases). The CDR3 extends over 15 amino acids. From germline, CDR1 is MNHNS and CDR2 SASEGT. Trimming took 4 bases from V and 0 from J, leaving 12 bases between them. CDR3 in DNA: TGTGCCAGCAGTGCCATTCCGGGGGTGAACACTGAAGCTTTCTTT. It encodes CASSAIPGVNTEAFF.

This chain uses TRBV25-1 with TRBJ2-3; 8 nucleotides agree with TRBD2. Germline V lookup: CDR1 MGHDK, CDR2 SYGVNS. The V and J ends lost 4 bases and 3 bases, in that order; junction bases with no gene match: 3. The length of the CDR3 is 14 residues. CDR3 in DNA: TGTGCCAGCAGTGTGAGCGGGGGAACAGATACGCAGTATTTT. Its protein is CASSVSGGTDTQYF.

This clone was observed a few times. The chain uses TRBV14 and TRBJ2-5; 9 bases are shared with TRBD1. Germline-derived CDR1 and CDR2 are SGHDN and FVKESK. With 4 bases clipped from V and 9 bases from J, the junction kept 9 bases outside the gene matches. This CDR3 is 14 amino acids long. The CDR3, as DNA: TGTGCCAGCAGCCCTACAGGGGGCGGTGGGGCCCAGTACTTC. It translates to CASSPTGGGGAQYF.

The chain uses TRBV5-1 and TRBJ2-5; 9 bases fit TRBD2. V shed 4 bases, J shed 4 bases, and the junction held 11 bases outside the gene matches. Looked up from germline, CDR1 is SGHRS and CDR2 is YFSETQ. This CDR3 is built from 16 residues. The CDR3 loop reads CASSPYPALAGETQYF. The CDR3 nucleotides read TGCGCCAGCAGCCCCTACCCGGCACTAGCGGGAGAGACCCAGTACTTC. Full variable domain (outside the CDR3, taken from reference TRBV5-1 and TRBJ2-5): KAGVTQTPRYLIKTRGQQVTLSCSPISGHRSVSWYQQTPGQGLQFLFEYFSETQRNKGNFPGRFSGRQFSNSRSEMNVSTLELGDSALYLCASSPYPALAGETQYFGPGTRLLVL.